The 27 T cell receptor gamma chains listed next were all sequenced from one sample in a study of gamma-delta T cells after stem cell transplantation. TCRdb fed the RT-PCR reads to CATT. This table has more than 1,000 gamma-chain clones, more than 75% appearing once. Source material: gamma-delta T cells. These receptors were taken from a human donor. It is not recorded whose cells these are; they may come from a transplant donor.

The genes are TRGV4 and TRGJ1 or TRGJ2. TCRdb is silent on the J gene; assignment here came from matching the DNA to germline. The CDR3 loop spans 11 amino acids. Germline V gives CDR1 EGSTGY, CDR2 YDSYTSSV. J lost 8 bases, V lost 4 bases, and 5 bases had no gene match. CDR3 in amino acids: CATWDPNKKLF. The CDR3 bases are TGTGCCACCTGGGACCCCAATAAGAAACTCTTT.

The V call is TRGV8, the J call TRGJ1 or TRGJ2. The J gene was not available in TCRdb and was assigned here by matching the DNA to germline segments. The junction had 9 bases not matched to a gene; V was cut back by 6 bases and J by 7 bases. The CDR3 covers 12 residues. Germline assignment: CDR1 VENAVY and CDR2 YDSYNSRV. CDR3 amino acids: CATWHLGYKKLF. CDR3 nucleotides: TGTGCCACCTGGCACCTGGGGTATAAGAAACTCTTT.

The J gene is TRGJ1 or TRGJ2; the V gene was not called. There are 12 residues in the CDR3. CDR3 coding DNA: TGTGCCACCTGGGACAGGCCAAAAGGGAAACTCTTT. The encoded protein is CATWDRPKGKLF.

V and J are TRGV9 and TRGJP. TCRdb carries no J gene annotation; the J gene was assigned here by matching the DNA with germline. The germline V gene has CDR1 GITISATS and CDR2 ISYDGTV (reference sequence). Trimming at V came to 4 bases and at J to 5 bases, leaving 5 bases not matched to a gene. The CDR3 totals 16 residues. The CDR3, as DNA: TGTGCCTTGTGGGAAATGGAAGAGTTGGGCAAAAAAATCAAGGTATTT. Its protein product is CALWEMEELGKKIKVF.

The chain is built from TRGV5 and TRGJ1 or TRGJ2. TCRdb carries no J gene annotation; the J gene was assigned here by matching the DNA with germline. Losses at the gene ends were 0 bases for V and 1 base for J; bases not matched to a gene: 3. This CDR3 is built from 14 residues. Germline CDR1 reads VINAFY; CDR2 reads YDVSNSKD. This CDR3 reads CATWDRRNYYKKLF. CDR3 in DNA: TGTGCCACCTGGGACAGGCGCAATTATTATAAGAAACTCTTT.

For the J gene the call is TRGJP2; the V gene lacks a call. The CDR3 has 15 residues. CDR3 sequence (DNA): TGTGCCACCTGGGATACCGTCCCTGAGGATTGGATCAAGACGTTT. Encoded protein: CATWDTVPEDWIKTF.

This clone is a singleton in its sample. The chain couples TRGV5 to TRGJ1 or TRGJ2. TCRdb does not report a J gene; here it was assigned by matching the DNA to germline references. The V gene's germline CDR1 is VINAFY and CDR2 YDVSNSKD. J gave up 6 bases and V 0 bases, and 11 bases lay outside the gene matches. This CDR3 spans 15 amino acids. The CDR3 here is CATWDRPLRPYKKLF. The CDR3 DNA sequence: TGTGCCACCTGGGACAGGCCCCTCCGTCCTTATAAGAAACTCTTT.

V usage is TRGV4 and J usage is TRGJ1 or TRGJ2. TCRdb is silent on the J gene; assignment here came from matching the DNA to germline. This CDR3 is 10 amino acids long. Germline V CDR1 and CDR2: EGSTGY, YDSYTSSV. Trimming at V came to 2 bases and at J to 12 bases, leaving 4 bases not matched to a gene. DNA of the CDR3: TGTGCCACCTGGGATGAGGGGAAACTCTTT. Its translation is CATWDEGKLF.

V usage is TRGV3 and J usage is TRGJ1 or TRGJ2. Matching the DNA to germline supplied the J gene, which TCRdb does not give. Germline V CDR1 and CDR2: VTNTFY, YDVSTARD (reference sequence). V dropped 0 bases and J dropped 7; count of bases not matched to a gene: 6. The CDR3 totals 13 residues. CDR3 DNA sequence: TGTGCCACCTGGGACAGGCCCGACTATAAGAAACTCTTT. Translated, it gives CATWDRPDYKKLF.

The chain employs TRGV9 and TRGJ1 or TRGJ2. Since TCRdb gives no J gene, matching the DNA to germline was used here to assign it. Germline CDR1 is GITISATS and CDR2 is ISYDGTV (reference sequence). The ends lost 0 bases at V and 10 bases at J; junction bases unmatched: 6. There are 12 residues in the CDR3. CDR3 nucleotides: TGTGCCTTGTGGGAGGTGAGTTTAAAGAAACTCTTT. This encodes CALWEVSLKKLF.

The chain has TRGV8 and TRGJ1 or TRGJ2. As TCRdb names no J gene, one was assigned here on the basis of a DNA match to germline. CDR3 length equals 13 residues. Germline trimming cut 3 bases from V and 4 bases from J; bases unmatched to any gene: 6. Per germline, CDR1 VENAVY and CDR2 YDSYNSRV. CDR3 amino acids: CATWDSLYYKKLF. The CDR3 region has the DNA TGTGCCACCTGGGATTCCCTCTATTATAAGAAACTCTTT.

V and J are TRGV2 and TRGJ1 or TRGJ2. The J gene is not listed in TCRdb, so it was assigned here from a DNA match to germline. CDR1 and CDR2 (germline): EGSNGY, YDSYNSKV. The CDR3 totals 13 residues. J gave up 1 base and V 3 bases, and 3 bases lay outside the gene matches. The CDR3 reads CATWDHNYYKKLF. CDR3 sequence (DNA): TGTGCCACCTGGGACCACAATTATTATAAGAAACTCTTT.

The chain recombines TRGV9 with TRGJ1 or TRGJ2. TCRdb gives no J gene; it was assigned here by matching the DNA to germline. Germline V CDR1 and CDR2: GITISATS, ISYDGTV (reference sequence). The CDR3 loop spans 14 amino acids. V gave up 1 base and J gave up 1 base; unmatched junction bases: 4. The CDR3 DNA sequence: TGTGCCTTGTGGGAGGTCGCTAATTATTATAAGAAACTCTTT. This translates into CALWEVANYYKKLF.

V is TRGV5 and J is TRGJ1 or TRGJ2. The J gene is absent in TCRdb and was assigned here via DNA matching to germline. Trimming removed 3 bases from V and 1 base from J; junction bases left unmatched: 3. The germline V gene has CDR1 VINAFY and CDR2 YDVSNSKD. The CDR3 runs to 13 residues. The CDR3 DNA follows: TGTGCCACCTGGGACCTTAATTATTATAAGAAACTCTTT. Its translation is CATWDLNYYKKLF.

In the case of this clone: The sample has other DNA sequences that encode this CDR3 too. The V and J genes are TRGV9 and TRGJ1 or TRGJ2. TCRdb lists no J gene, so it was determined here by aligning the DNA to germline. Germline-derived CDR1 and CDR2 are GITISATS and ISYDGTV (reference sequence). This CDR3 has 11 amino acids. V was pared by 2 bases and J by 5 bases, with 0 bases of the junction left unmatched. The CDR3 loop is CALWEDYKKLF. The DNA for the CDR3 is TGTGCCTTGTGGGAGGATTATAAGAAACTCTTT.

The rearrangement joins TRGV4 to TRGJ1 or TRGJ2. TCRdb does not report a J gene; here it was assigned by matching the DNA to germline references. The CDR3 extends over 13 amino acids. Germline CDR1 is EGSTGY and CDR2 is YDSYTSSV. The V and J ends lost 0 bases and 5 bases, in that order; junction bases with no gene match: 4. The chain's CDR3 is CATWDGPHYKKLF. The DNA of the CDR3 is TGTGCCACCTGGGATGGGCCCCATTATAAGAAACTCTTT.

The V gene is TRGV8, the J gene TRGJ1 or TRGJ2. Here the J gene was assigned by germline matching of the DNA, as TCRdb has none. V lost 4 bases, J lost 4 bases, and 1 base stayed unmatched. The CDR3 runs 11 residues. Germline values: CDR1 VENAVY, CDR2 YDSYNSRV. Here the CDR3 DNA reads TGTGCCACCTGGGACTATTATAAGAAACTCTTT. Translated, it gives CATWDYYKKLF.

Concerning this clone itself: Mismatch with germline at one junction end may stem from a read error. The gene calls are TRGV2 and TRGJ1 or TRGJ2. No J gene was available from TCRdb, and it was assigned here by a germline match of the DNA. In germline, CDR1 is EGSNGY, CDR2 YDSYNSKV. The CDR3 sequence is 15 residues long. The CDR3 loop reads CATWDGPSNNYKKLF. The CDR3 DNA follows: TGTGCCACCTGGGACGGCCCTTCGAATAATTATAAGAAACTCTTT.

This chain's CDR3 is CATWDRPRFLF. In DNA, the CDR3 is TGCGCCACCTGGGACAGGCCCAGGTTCCTCTTT. The V gene call is TRGV3, and the J gene call is absent. This CDR3 is 11 amino acids long. In germline, CDR1 is VTNTFY, CDR2 YDVSTARD (reference sequence).

The gene calls are TRGV2 and TRGJP2. TCRdb is silent on the J gene; assignment here came from matching the DNA to germline. V was clipped by 0 bases and J by 3 bases; unmatched bases: 4. There are 15 residues in the CDR3. Germline loops: CDR1 EGSNGY, CDR2 YDSYNSKV. In DNA form, the CDR3 reads TGTGCCACCTGGGACGGGCTCCGTAGTGATTGGATCAAGACGTTT. Its protein is CATWDGLRSDWIKTF.

Remarks on this clone: A far larger clone is one nucleotide away, so this likely arose from a read error. This same CDR3 is encoded by further DNA sequences in the sample. The chain couples TRGV9 to TRGJP. The J gene is absent in TCRdb and was assigned here via DNA matching to germline. V trimming: 0 bases; J trimming: 5 bases; junction bases outside the gene matches: 1. The CDR3 loop spans 16 amino acids. Germline V lookup: CDR1 GITISATS, CDR2 ISYDGTV (reference sequence). The CDR3 spells CALWEVEELGKKIKVF. CDR3 in DNA: TGTGCCTTGTGGGAGGTGGAAGAGTTGGGCAAAAAAATCAAGGTATTT.

No J gene was assigned, while the V gene was called as TRGV3. Germline lookup yields CDR1 VTNTFY and CDR2 YDVSTARD (reference sequence). The CDR3 is made up of 11 amino acids. This chain's CDR3 is CATWDRLTTLF. The CDR3 DNA reads as TGTGCCACCTGGGACAGGCTAACTACACTCTTT.

The assigned J gene is TRGJ1 or TRGJ2, but the V gene is uncalled. The length of the CDR3 is 13 residues. CDR3 DNA: TGTGCCTTGTGGGAGCGGAATTATTATAAGAAACTCTTT. This translates into CALWERNYYKKLF.

This sequence joins TRGV2 and TRGJ1 or TRGJ2. TCRdb lists no J gene, so it was determined here by aligning the DNA to germline. Looked up from germline, CDR1 is EGSNGY and CDR2 is YDSYNSKV. The CDR3 is made up of 12 amino acids. V was pared by 0 bases and J by 12 bases, with 8 bases of the junction left unmatched. CDR3 residues: CATWDGNPLKLF. CDR3 nucleotide sequence: TGTGCCACCTGGGACGGGAACCCTCTGAAACTCTTT.

This clone appeared a single time. No V gene was called, and the J gene is TRGJ1 or TRGJ2. This CDR3 comprises 13 residues. The CDR3 here is CATWDLNYYKKLF. CDR3 in DNA: TGTGCCACCTGGGATCTTAATTATTATAAGAAACTCTTT.

This clone was found a few times. This chain uses TRGV2 with TRGJP2. Germline matching of the DNA provided the J gene here, since TCRdb leaves it blank. This CDR3 is 18 amino acids long. The V gene end was trimmed by 0 bases and the J gene end by 0 bases; junction bases not matched to a gene: 10. The germline CDR1 and CDR2 sequences are EGSNGY and YDSYNSKV. CDR3 loop: CATWDGPRLYSSDWIKTF. For the CDR3, the DNA is TGTGCCACCTGGGACGGGCCTCGATTATATAGTAGTGATTGGATCAAGACGTTT.

The V gene corresponds to TRGV9; no J gene was called. Looked up from germline, CDR1 is GITISATS and CDR2 is ISYDGTV (reference sequence). The CDR3 extends over 16 amino acids. CDR3 DNA sequence: TGCGCCTTGTGGGAGGTGAAGGAGTTGTGCAAAAAAAACAAGGTCTTT. Translated: CALWEVKELCKKNKVF.